This TCR beta chain was recovered during a study of identical twins. The authors used template switching to add a universal primer site and gave cDNA unique molecular identifiers. TCRdb used MiXCR to reprocess the 5' RACE reads, holding one entry per CDR3 protein. The data show approximately 94,000 distinct CDR3 sequences, around 5.5% seen once. Many counts were recorded for this clonotype. One junction end disagrees with the germline gene, perhaps due to a read error. The TCR comes from a woman in her forties or fifties in good health. The sequenced sample was memory T cells sorted from blood.

CDR3 in DNA: TGTGCCAGCAGCCAAGCCTCTGGGGGAGGGAGGGCCCAGTCCTTC. This translates into CASSQASGGGRAQSF. The V call is TRBV4-2, the J call TRBJ2-7; 7 bases map to TRBD2. Germline V gene data show CDR1 as LGHNA and CDR2 as YNFKEQ. The CDR3 is 15 residues long.